The source of this T cell receptor beta chain is a study of Ad26.COV2.S vaccination and SARS-CoV-2 variants. As for the study in general: Once or twice, 56 days apart, Ad26.COV2.S was delivered intramuscularly.

Treatment described: roughly 20 received Ad26.COV2.S at low or high dose, single or two shots; about 5 received placebo; per-sample allocation not given. Samples came from day 63 after the first vaccine or placebo injection. The individual, an adult aged 18-55 years, was a donor in Boston. Whole-study results and caveats: Responses of spike-specific T cells (both CD8+ and CD4+) reportedly showed substantial breadth after vaccination.

This clone was counted only a few times. Antigen unknown. TCRdb's copy holds only in-frame clones and misses some; the assay was immunoSEQ multiplex PCR. The sample includes around 300,000 clones, roughly 88% of them seen just once. Germline lookup yields CDR1 SGDLS and CDR2 YYNGEE. The CDR3 length is 15 residues. The V segment lost 0 bases and the J segment 9 bases; nucleotides outside the gene matches: 2. This receptor was obtained from a person between 18 and 60 years old who received the Ad26.COV2.S COVID-19 vaccine or a placebo. The chain uses TRBV9 and TRBJ1-6; 11 bases map to TRBD1. The specimen comprised peripheral blood, sampled in a trial of Ad26.COV2.S vaccine versus placebo. The CDR3 nucleotides are TGTGCCAGCAGCGTAGGGGGGACAGGGGGTTCACCCCTCCACTTT. Amino acid sequence: CASSVGGTGGSPLHF.